This T cell receptor (beta chain) was recovered during a study of T-cell memory formation after mild COVID-19. Whole-study results and caveats: Clones that contracted from day 15 to 85 had balanced CD4/CD8; later expanders were CD4+ biased.

TCRdb fed the 5' RACE reads into MiXCR, producing one record per CDR3 protein. The repertoire has around 200,000 distinct CDR3 sequences, more than 9% of them found once; the top ten carry 3% to 3.5%. The CDR3 is made up of 14 amino acids. Germline values: CDR1 MNHNS, CDR2 SASEGT. Trimming took off 5 bases at V and 7 bases at J, with 15 bases between the two ends. Details on this clonotype: Its antigen is still unknown.

The sequence derives from a man between 18 and 29 years old who had mild COVID-19 (a few samples of this study predate the infection). Cell type and time point are not known. The chain links TRBV6-1 to TRBJ1-5; D gene uncertain. The sequencing input was PBMCs or a T cell subset sorted from them (not recorded which). This chain's CDR3 is CASSRGRVRQPQHF. CDR3 sequence (DNA): TGTGCCAGCAGTAGAGGGAGGGTTCGACAGCCCCAGCATTTT.